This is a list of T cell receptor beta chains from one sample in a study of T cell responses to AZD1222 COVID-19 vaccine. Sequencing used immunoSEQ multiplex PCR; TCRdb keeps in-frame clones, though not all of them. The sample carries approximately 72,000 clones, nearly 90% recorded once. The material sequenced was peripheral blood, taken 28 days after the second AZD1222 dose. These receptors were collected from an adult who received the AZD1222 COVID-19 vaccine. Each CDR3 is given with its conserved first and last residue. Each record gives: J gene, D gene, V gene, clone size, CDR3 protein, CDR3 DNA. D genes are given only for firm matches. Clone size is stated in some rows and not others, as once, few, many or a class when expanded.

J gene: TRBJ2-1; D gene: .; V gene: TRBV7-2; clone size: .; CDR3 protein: CASSFGPNNEQFF; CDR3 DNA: TGTGCCAGCAGCTTTGGGCCTAACAATGAGCAGTTCTTC
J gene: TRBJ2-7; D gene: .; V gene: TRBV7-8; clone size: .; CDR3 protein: CASSLDGGSYEQYF; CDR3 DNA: TGTGCCAGCAGCTTAGATGGGGGGAGCTACGAGCAGTACTTC
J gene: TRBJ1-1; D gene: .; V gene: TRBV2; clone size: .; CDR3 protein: CASRFSTGNTEAFF; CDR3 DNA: TGTGCCAGCAGGTTCTCGACAGGGAACACTGAAGCTTTCTTT
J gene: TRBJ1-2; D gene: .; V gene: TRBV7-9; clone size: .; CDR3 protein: CASSSTGYGYTF; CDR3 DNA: TGTGCCAGCAGCTCCACAGGGTATGGCTACACCTTC
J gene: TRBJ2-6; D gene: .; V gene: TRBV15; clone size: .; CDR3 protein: CATSRDGASSGANVLTF; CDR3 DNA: TGTGCCACCAGCAGAGACGGAGCCAGCTCTGGGGCCAACGTCCTGACTTTC
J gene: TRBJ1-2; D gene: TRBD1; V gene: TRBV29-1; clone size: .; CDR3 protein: CSVTQGDYGYTF; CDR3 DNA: TGCAGCGTTACCCAGGGGGACTATGGCTACACCTTC
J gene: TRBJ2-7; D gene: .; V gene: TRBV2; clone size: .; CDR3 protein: CASLTAVEQYF; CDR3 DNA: TGTGCCAGCTTGACGGCGGTCGAGCAGTACTTC
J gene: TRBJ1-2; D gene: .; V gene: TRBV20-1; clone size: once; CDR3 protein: CSASRPTGGGYTF; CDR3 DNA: TGCAGTGCTAGTCGGCCGACTGGTGGGGGCTACACCTTC
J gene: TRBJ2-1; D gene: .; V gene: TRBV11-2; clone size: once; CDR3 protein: CASSLFTWREQFF; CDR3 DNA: TGTGCCAGCAGCCTGTTTACCTGGAGGGAGCAGTTCTTC
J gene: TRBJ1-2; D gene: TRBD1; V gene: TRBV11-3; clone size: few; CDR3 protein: CASRFQGDLRF; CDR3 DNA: TGTGCCAGCAGGTTCCAGGGGGACCTGCGCTTC
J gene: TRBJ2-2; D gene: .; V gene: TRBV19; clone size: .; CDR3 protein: CASRPRGGGAVDGELFF; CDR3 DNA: TGTGCCAGTAGACCTCGGGGAGGGGGCGCGGTAGACGGGGAGCTGTTTTTT
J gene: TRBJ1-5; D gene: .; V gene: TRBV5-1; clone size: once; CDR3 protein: CASSLEVNQPQHF; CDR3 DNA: TGCGCCAGCAGCTTGGAGGTCAATCAGCCCCAGCATTTT
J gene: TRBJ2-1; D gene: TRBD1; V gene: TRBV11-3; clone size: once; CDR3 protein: CASSLGQGHNEQFF; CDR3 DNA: TGTGCCAGCAGCTTAGGACAGGGGCACAATGAGCAGTTCTTC
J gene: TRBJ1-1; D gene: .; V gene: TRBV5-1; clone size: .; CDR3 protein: CASTDYRGTNTEAFF; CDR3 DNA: TGCGCCAGCACCGACTACCGGGGAACAAACACTGAAGCTTTCTTT
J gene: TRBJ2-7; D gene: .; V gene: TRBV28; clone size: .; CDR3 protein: CASTRPGQPSYEQYF; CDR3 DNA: TGTGCCAGCACCCGGCCGGGACAACCTTCCTACGAGCAGTACTTC
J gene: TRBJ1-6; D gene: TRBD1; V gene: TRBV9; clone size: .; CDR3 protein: CASSDPGTANSPLHF; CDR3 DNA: TGTGCCAGCAGCGACCCCGGGACAGCAAATTCACCCCTCCACTTT
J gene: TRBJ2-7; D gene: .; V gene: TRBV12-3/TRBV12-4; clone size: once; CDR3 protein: CASSFQVSYEQYF; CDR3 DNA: TGTGCCAGCAGTTTCCAAGTATCCTACGAGCAGTACTTC
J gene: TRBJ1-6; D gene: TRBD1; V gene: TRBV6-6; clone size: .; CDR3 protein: CASRGTENSPLHF; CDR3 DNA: TGTGCCAGCAGAGGGACAGAAAATTCACCCCTCCACTTT
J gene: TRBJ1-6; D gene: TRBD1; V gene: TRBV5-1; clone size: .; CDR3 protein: CASSLQGVGENSPLHF; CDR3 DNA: TGCGCCAGCAGCTTGCAGGGGGTCGGGGAGAATTCACCCCTCCACTTT
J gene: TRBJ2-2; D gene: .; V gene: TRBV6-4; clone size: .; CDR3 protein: CASSDSAGVGTGELFF; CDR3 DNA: TGTGCCAGCAGTGACTCGGCAGGGGTCGGCACCGGGGAGCTGTTTTTT
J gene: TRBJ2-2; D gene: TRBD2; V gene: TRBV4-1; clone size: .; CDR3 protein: CASSRLGLAGSLGGELFF; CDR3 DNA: TGCGCCAGCAGCCGGTTGGGACTAGCGGGGTCCCTAGGCGGGGAGCTGTTTTTT
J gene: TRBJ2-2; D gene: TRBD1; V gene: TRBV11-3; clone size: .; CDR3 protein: CASSRDRGVELFF; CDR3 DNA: TGTGCCAGCAGCCGGGACAGGGGCGTGGAGCTGTTTTTT
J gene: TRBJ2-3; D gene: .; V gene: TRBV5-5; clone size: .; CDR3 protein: CASSFLGRRPDTQYF; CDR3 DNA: TGTGCCAGCAGCTTCCTGGGTAGACGCCCAGATACGCAGTATTTT
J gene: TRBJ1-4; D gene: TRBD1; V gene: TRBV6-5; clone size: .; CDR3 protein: CASSLYSGTDEKLFF; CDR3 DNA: TGTGCCAGCAGTCTTTATTCCGGGACAGATGAAAAACTGTTTTTT
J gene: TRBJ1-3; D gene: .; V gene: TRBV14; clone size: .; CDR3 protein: CASSQSWSSGNTIYF; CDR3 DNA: TGTGCCAGCAGCCAGTCCTGGTCATCTGGAAACACCATATATTTT
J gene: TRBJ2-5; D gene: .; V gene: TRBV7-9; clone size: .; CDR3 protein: CASSLGTEWETQYF; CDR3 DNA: TGTGCCAGCAGCTTAGGGACAGAATGGGAGACCCAGTACTTC
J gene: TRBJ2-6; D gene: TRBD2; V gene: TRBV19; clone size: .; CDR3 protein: CASSHRGTSGRGSGANVLTF; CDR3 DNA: TGTGCCAGTAGTCATCGGGGGACTAGCGGGAGGGGCTCTGGGGCCAACGTCCTGACTTTC
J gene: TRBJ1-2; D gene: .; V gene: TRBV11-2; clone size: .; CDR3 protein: CASSFIQGANYGYTF; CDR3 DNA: TGTGCCAGCAGCTTTATCCAGGGAGCTAACTATGGCTACACCTTC
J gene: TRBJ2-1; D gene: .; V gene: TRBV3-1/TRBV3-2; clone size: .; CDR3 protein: CASSQASATYNEQFF; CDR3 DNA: TGTGCCAGCAGCCAAGCTAGCGCAACCTACAATGAGCAGTTCTTC
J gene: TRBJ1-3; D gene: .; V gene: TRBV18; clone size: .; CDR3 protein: CASSPEKGSGNTIYF; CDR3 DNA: TGTGCCAGCTCACCAGAGAAGGGTTCTGGAAACACCATATATTTT
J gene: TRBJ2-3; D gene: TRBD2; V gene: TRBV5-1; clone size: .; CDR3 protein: CASSGGTSGTDTQYF; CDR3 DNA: TGCGCCAGCAGCGGAGGGACTAGCGGTACAGATACGCAGTATTTT
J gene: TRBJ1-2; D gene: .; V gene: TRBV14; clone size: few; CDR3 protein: CASSQDTGGYTF; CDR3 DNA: TGTGCCAGCAGCCAAGATACCGGGGGCTACACCTTC
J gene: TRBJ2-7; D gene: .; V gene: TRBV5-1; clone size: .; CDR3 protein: CASSLEQVAYEQYF; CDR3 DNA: TGCGCCAGCAGCTTGGAACAGGTGGCCTACGAGCAGTACTTC
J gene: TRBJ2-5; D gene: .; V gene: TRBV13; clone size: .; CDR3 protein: CASSLESETQYF; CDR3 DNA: TGTGCCAGCAGCTTAGAATCAGAGACCCAGTACTTC
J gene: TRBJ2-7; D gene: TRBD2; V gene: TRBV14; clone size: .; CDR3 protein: CASSPGLATTYEQYF; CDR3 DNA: TGTGCCAGCAGCCCCGGACTAGCGACAACCTACGAGCAGTACTTC
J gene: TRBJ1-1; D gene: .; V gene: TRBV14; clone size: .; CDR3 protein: CASSLAASGEAFF; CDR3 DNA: TGTGCCAGCAGCCTGGCTGCCTCTGGCGAAGCTTTCTTT
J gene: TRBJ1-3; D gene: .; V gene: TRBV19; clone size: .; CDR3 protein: CASRSSGNTIYF; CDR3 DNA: TGTGCCAGCCGCTCCTCTGGAAACACCATATATTTT
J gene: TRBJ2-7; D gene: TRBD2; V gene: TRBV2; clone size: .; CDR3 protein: CASSEGTVGTSEQYF; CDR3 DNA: TGTGCCAGCAGTGAAGGGACAGTGGGGACTAGCGAGCAGTACTTC
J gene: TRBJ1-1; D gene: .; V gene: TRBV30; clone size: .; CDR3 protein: CAWSRHLSQVEAFF; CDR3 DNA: TGTGCCTGGAGCCGACACCTATCACAGGTTGAAGCTTTCTTT
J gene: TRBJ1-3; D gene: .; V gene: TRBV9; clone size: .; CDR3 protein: CASSVRGRDSGNTIYF; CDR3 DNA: TGTGCCAGCAGCGTAAGGGGCCGAGACTCTGGAAACACCATATATTTT
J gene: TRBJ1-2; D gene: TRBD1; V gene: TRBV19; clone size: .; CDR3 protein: CASRSWDRALGYTF; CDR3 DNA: TGTGCCAGTAGATCCTGGGACAGGGCCTTGGGCTACACCTTC